This record concerns one T cell receptor beta chain sequence. Its target is not known. This CDR3 has 14 residues. Germline CDR1 MGHDK, CDR2 SYGVNS. V trimming: 1 base; J trimming: 9 bases; junction bases outside the gene matches: 5. TCRdb reprocessed the RT-PCR reads with MiXCR, giving one entry per CDR3 protein. This table holds more than 400,000 distinct CDR3 sequences, roughly 9.8% found once. This sample stems from a study of response to subunit inactivated influenza vaccine. Findings of the study overall: Every seasonal influenza vaccination brings in few new T cells, the authors suggested.

The rearrangement links TRBV25-1 to TRBJ2-1; 8 nucleotides match TRBD2. Source: PBMCs from blood, taken 45 days after vaccination. The source of this sequence is a man in his fifties who received an inactivated influenza vaccine. CDR3 sequence reads: CASSESSLAGEQFF. In DNA form, the CDR3 reads TGTGCCAGCAGTGAATCTTCCCTAGCGGGTGAGCAGTTCTTC.